A single sample gave rise to the 8 T cell receptor beta chains below, sequenced in a study of OX40 agonist ivuxolimab in advanced cancers. Sequencing used immunoSEQ multiplex PCR; TCRdb keeps in-frame clones, though not all of them. The table includes tens of thousands of clones, over 60% detected once. Specimen: CD4+ or CD8+ T cells sorted from blood, collected in a trial of the OX40 agonist ivuxolimab. All receptors derive from an adult with an advanced solid tumor such as melanoma, head and neck, liver or kidney cancer.

In its sample, this clone was seen once. The same CDR3 arises from other DNA sequences in this sample as well. The gene calls are TRBV4-1 and TRBJ2-4; TRBD1 might be the D (6 bases). Germline CDR1 is MGHRA and CDR2 is YSYEKL. Trimming left V 3 bases short and J 5 bases short, with 14 bases between. This CDR3 contains 15 residues. In nucleotides, the CDR3 is TGCGCCAGCAGCCAGGGTCAGGGGTCCCAAAACATTCAGTACTTC. It specifies CASSQGQGSQNIQYF.

The J gene is TRBJ1-4, the V gene TRBV7-9; D uncertain. V was cut by 0 bases and J by 3 bases, with 5 bases left in between. The germline V gene encodes CDR1 SEHNR and CDR2 FQNEAQ (reference sequence). The CDR3 loop spans 14 amino acids. This chain's CDR3 is CASSLAGSNEKLFF. Here the CDR3 DNA reads TGTGCCAGCAGCTTAGCGGGGTCTAATGAAAAACTGTTTTTT.

This chain joins TRBV19 and TRBJ2-2; 8 bases line up with TRBD2. In germline, CDR1 is LNHDA, CDR2 SQIVND (reference sequence). V shed 5 bases and J 6 bases; nucleotides not matched to a gene: 2. The length of the CDR3 is 13 residues. CDR3 loop: CASSPRGAGELFF. The CDR3 nucleotides are TGTGCCAGTAGTCCGCGGGGGGCCGGGGAGCTGTTTTTT.

This chain connects TRBV4-1 to TRBJ1-5; a possible D gene is TRBD1 (5 bases). The CDR3 is 13 residues long. V lost 3 bases, J lost 2 bases, and 5 bases lay in between. Germline loops: CDR1 MGHRA, CDR2 YSYEKL. The chain's CDR3 is CASSQGGNQPQHF. In DNA, the CDR3 is TGCGCCAGCAGCCAGGGGGGCAATCAGCCCCAGCATTTT.

This clone is categorized as medium-sized. The rearrangement links TRBV2 to TRBJ2-7, with D maybe TRBD1 (6 bases). The CDR3 is 15 amino acids. CDR1 is SNHLY, CDR2 FYNNEI, per germline. Trimming took 6 bases from V and 2 from J, leaving 17 bases between them. The CDR3 DNA is TGTGCCAGCAGGACCGGGACATCTAAGCCCTACGAGCAGTACTTC. This translates into CASRTGTSKPYEQYF.

The chain carries TRBV6-1 and TRBJ2-7; D gene uncertain. Looked up from germline, CDR1 is MNHNS and CDR2 is SASEGT. CDR3 length: 15 residues. Trimming took 1 base from V and 2 from J, leaving 12 bases between them. CDR3 DNA: TGTGCCAGCAGTGAAGTGGTCAGCAGAACCTACGAGCAGTACTTC. This codes for CASSEVVSRTYEQYF.

The chain employs TRBV14 and TRBJ1-1, with unresolved D. The CDR3 length is 15 residues. The ends were cut back, 0 bases at V and 3 bases at J, with 11 bases in the middle. The germline CDR1 and CDR2 sequences are SGHDN and FVKESK. As DNA, the CDR3 is TGTGCCAGCAGCCAAGACGCAGGTGAATACACTGAAGCTTTCTTT. It yields the protein CASSQDAGEYTEAFF.

About this clone: The junction departs from the called germline gene at one end, perhaps through a read error. Other DNA sequences within the sample encode an identical CDR3. The chain carries TRBV7-9 and TRBJ1-1, with a tentative D call TRBD1 (5 bases). CDR3 length equals 13 residues. CDR1 is SEHNR, CDR2 FQNEAQ, per germline (reference sequence). CDR3 region: CASSPAGRTEAFF. The CDR3 nucleotides read TGTGCCAGCAGCCCCGCAGGGAGAACTGAGGCTTTCTTT.